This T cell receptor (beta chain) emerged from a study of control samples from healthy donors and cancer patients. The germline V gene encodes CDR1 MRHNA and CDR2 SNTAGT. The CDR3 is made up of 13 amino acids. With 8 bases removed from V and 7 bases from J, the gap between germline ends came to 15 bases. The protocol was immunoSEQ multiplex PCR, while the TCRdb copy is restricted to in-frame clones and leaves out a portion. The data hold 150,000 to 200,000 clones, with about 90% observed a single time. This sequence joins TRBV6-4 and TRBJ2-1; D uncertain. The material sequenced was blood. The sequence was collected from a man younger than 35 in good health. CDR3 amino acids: CASAESMGNEQFF. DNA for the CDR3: TGTGCCAGCGCGGAAAGTATGGGGAATGAGCAGTTCTTC.